The 24 T cell receptor beta chains listed next were all sequenced from one sample in a study of molecular identifiers for immune sequencing clone quantification. TCRdb re-derived calls from the PCR reads in MiXCR, one entry per CDR3 protein. Of around 480,000 distinct CDR3 sequences detected, about a fifth appear once; the ten largest clones hold about 0.78%. Specimen: naive CD8+ T cells from blood, with Jurkat cell RNA spiked in. Indicated subset: FACS-sorted CD8+CD4-CCR7+CD45RA+ naive T cells. These receptors were taken from a human donor in good health. Some libraries in this study had Jurkat cell RNA spiked in.

The gene calls are TRBV6-5 and TRBJ2-3, with 7 bases lining up with TRBD2. The CDR3 totals 16 residues. CDR1 MNHEY and CDR2 SVGAGI come from the germline V gene. V shed 5 bases, J shed 1 base, and the junction held 9 bases outside the gene matches. The CDR3 region is CASSMGLNSGTDTQYF. CDR3 in DNA: TGTGCCAGCAGTATGGGACTAAACTCGGGCACAGATACGCAGTATTTT.

This clonotype turned up a few times. Written as DNA, the CDR3 is TGTGCCAGCAGCTTACAGGGATCCCACGAGCAGTACTTC. As protein: CASSLQGSHEQYF. V and J are TRBV7-3 and TRBJ2-7; TRBD1 might be the D (5 bases). The CDR3 contains 13 residues. V was cut by 2 bases and J by 5 bases, with 10 bases left in between. Germline V lookup: CDR1 SGHTA, CDR2 FQGTGA.

The chain recombines TRBV12-3 or TRBV12-4 with TRBJ2-6, with unresolved D. The V gene lost 3 bases and the J gene lost 6 bases, with 15 bases spanning the gap. The CDR3 runs 16 residues. CDR3 loop: CASSFGSMNTANVLTF. The CDR3 DNA reads as TGTGCCAGCAGTTTTGGAAGTATGAACACGGCCAACGTCCTGACTTTC.

This clonotype was detected many times. This chain uses TRBV12-3 or TRBV12-4 with TRBJ2-3; a weak D match, TRBD2 (6 bases). There are 16 residues in the CDR3. V lost 8 bases, J lost 2 bases, and 20 bases lay in between. CDR3 sequence (DNA): TGTGCCAGCCTTAGTAGGAGGGGTCAGGACACAGATACGCAGTATTTT. This gives the protein CASLSRRGQDTDTQYF.

As regards this clonotype: Being one base from a much bigger clone, this may be a read error. The chain is built from TRBV20-1 and TRBJ2-3, with TRBD2 identical over 7 bases. The germline V gene encodes CDR1 DFQATT and CDR2 SNEGSKA (reference sequence). Trimming removed 5 bases from V and 3 bases from J; junction bases left unmatched: 14. The CDR3 is 16 amino acids. The CDR3 is CSAGWAPSGPTDTQYF. The CDR3 DNA reads TGCAGTGCTGGATGGGCTCCTAGCGGCCCAACAGATACGCAGTATTTT.

Comments on this clonotype: A read error is possible here, since a much larger clone lies one base away. This chain joins TRBV4-3 and TRBJ2-3; D might be TRBD1 or TRBD2, each matching 5 bases. Per the germline V gene, CDR1 is LGHNA and CDR2 is YSLEER. The CDR3 consists of 16 residues. Trimming cost V 1 base and J 3 bases, with 14 bases left between them. The CDR3 sequence is CASSQGKYGATDTQYF. As DNA, the CDR3 is TGCGCCAGCAGCCAAGGTAAGTACGGGGCAACAGATACGCAGTATTTT.

The J gene is TRBJ1-1, the V gene TRBV27; D may be TRBD1 (5 bases). In germline, CDR1 is MNHEY, CDR2 SMNVEV (reference sequence). The V end was cut by 0 bases, the J end by 7 bases, with 15 bases between. This CDR3 contains 15 residues. The CDR3 here is CASSLSKAGTIEAFF. The CDR3 DNA reads as TGTGCCAGCAGTTTATCGAAGGCAGGGACCATTGAAGCTTTCTTT.

This clonotype was counted many times. This rearrangement joins TRBV7-6 to TRBJ1-2; D might be TRBD1 (6 bases). CDR3 size: 12 residues. Germline CDR1 is SGHVS and CDR2 is FNYEAQ. V lost 6 bases, J lost 5 bases, and 10 bases lay in between. CDR3 sequence: CASSDRLYGYTF. The CDR3 DNA sequence: TGTGCCAGCAGTGACAGGTTGTATGGCTACACCTTC.

Only a few counts were recorded for this clonotype. A read error may account for a junction end that differs from germline. The chain combines TRBV5-1 with TRBJ2-7; D may be TRBD2 (7 bases). Germline CDR1 is SGHRS and CDR2 is YFSETQ. This CDR3 is built from 15 residues. The CDR3 DNA follows: TGCGCCAGCAGCTTGGACAGGGAGGGCTCCTACGAGCGGTACTTC. It is translated as CASSLDREGSYERYF.

This chain joins TRBV7-9 and TRBJ2-7, with a possible D match to TRBD1 (6 bases). The CDR3 is made up of 16 amino acids. In germline, CDR1 is SEHNR, CDR2 FQNEAQ (reference sequence). Trimming shortened V by 5 bases and J by 2 bases, and 19 bases separated the two germline ends. CDR3 residues: CASSPLSDRFPYEQYF. The CDR3 coding sequence is TGTGCCAGCAGCCCCTTATCGGACAGATTCCCCTACGAGCAGTACTTC.

This clonotype showed up just a few times. The chain links TRBV6-1 to TRBJ1-4; no firm D call. The CDR3 has 14 amino acids. The germline CDR1 and CDR2 sequences are MNHNS and SASEGT. The V gene lost 1 base and the J gene lost 5 bases, with 8 bases spanning the gap. Written as DNA, the CDR3 is TGTGCCAGCAGTGAAGGGGGAATGAATGAAAAACTGTTTTTT. This encodes CASSEGGMNEKLFF.

This clonotype was counted at least ten times. The CDR3 loop reads CASSLGTMKNIQYF. The CDR3 DNA sequence: TGTGCCAGCAGCTTAGGGACAATGAAAAACATTCAGTACTTC. The genes are TRBV7-9 and TRBJ2-4; D may be TRBD1 (5 bases). The V end was cut by 1 base, the J end by 4 bases, with 8 bases between. Germline lookup yields CDR1 SEHNR and CDR2 FQNEAQ (reference sequence). The CDR3 has 14 residues.

Notes on this clonotype: It may be a read error: a sequence one base away is much more abundant. The CDR3 protein is CSVVLTGTGEDTQYF. In nucleotides, the CDR3 is TGCAGCGTTGTACTTACCGGGACAGGGGAAGATACGCAGTATTTT. V gene TRBV29-1 combines with J gene TRBJ2-3; TRBD1 matches at 10 bases. With V trimmed by 4 bases and J by 5 bases, 9 bases remained unmatched. Germline V gene data show CDR1 as SQVTM and CDR2 as ANQGSEA. The CDR3 extends over 15 amino acids.

This chain joins TRBV20-1 and TRBJ2-5; D perhaps matches TRBD1 (6 bases). The germline gives CDR1 DFQATT, CDR2 SNEGSKA (reference sequence). V was shortened by 0 bases and J by 5 bases, with 13 bases between the two germline ends. CDR3 size: 14 residues. This chain's CDR3 is CSARDGAGDETQYF. The CDR3 DNA sequence: TGCAGTGCTAGAGATGGGGCAGGGGACGAGACCCAGTACTTC.

This clonotype has a count of ten or more. This rearrangement joins TRBV6-2 or TRBV6-3 to TRBJ1-1; D possibly corresponds to TRBD1 (6 bases). This CDR3 has 16 amino acids. V lost 0 bases to trimming and J lost 5 bases, with 16 bases between them. CDR1 and CDR2 from the germline V gene are MNHEY and SVGEGT. For the CDR3, the DNA is TGTGCCAGCAGTTACTCGAGGGGCAGGGGAGAGACTGAAGCTTTCTTT. It is translated as CASSYSRGRGETEAFF.

Points on this clonotype: This clone may be a read error of a much larger clone one base away. The chain employs TRBV4-1 and TRBJ2-5; D uncertain. Germline V gives CDR1 MGHRA, CDR2 YSYEKL. This CDR3 is built from 14 residues. The CDR3 spells CAGSQVPDQETQYF. Written as DNA, the CDR3 is TGCGCCGGCAGCCAAGTTCCAGACCAAGAGACCCAGTACTTC.

This clonotype was detected many times. The chain has TRBV7-9 and TRBJ2-2, with D perhaps matching TRBD1 or TRBD2 (5 bases each). There are 15 residues in the CDR3. Trimming stripped 5 bases from V and 6 bases from J, with 16 bases between. CDR1 is SEHNR, CDR2 FQNEAQ, per germline (reference sequence). CDR3 residues: CASSPPSGLAGELFF. The CDR3 nucleotides read TGTGCCAGCAGCCCCCCCTCGGGGCTCGCCGGGGAGCTGTTTTTT.

This clonotype was found a few times. This chain joins TRBV6-2 or TRBV6-3 and TRBJ1-2; 8 positions match TRBD1. V lost 6 bases, J lost 4 bases, and 10 bases stayed unmatched. The germline V gene has CDR1 MNHEY and CDR2 SVGEGT. The length of the CDR3 is 15 residues. The CDR3 DNA follows: TGTGCCAGCAGACGAGATCTACAGGGGGTCTATGGCTACACCTTC. This codes for CASRRDLQGVYGYTF.

This clonotype was seen more than once but under ten times. V usage is TRBV6-5 and J usage is TRBJ2-1, with TRBD2 matching 12 bases. This CDR3 has 15 residues. V shed 6 bases and J 1 base; nucleotides not matched to a gene: 1. CDR1 and CDR2 (germline): MNHEY, SVGAGI. CDR3: CASRTSGSSYNEQFF. The CDR3 DNA follows: TGTGCCAGCAGGACTAGCGGGAGTTCCTACAATGAGCAGTTCTTC.

This clonotype was counted at least ten times. The chain links TRBV6-2 or TRBV6-3 to TRBJ1-1, with D tentatively TRBD1 (6 bases). The CDR3 length is 14 residues. Per the germline V gene, CDR1 is MNHEY and CDR2 is SVGEGT. The V end was cut by 4 bases, the J end by 4 bases, with 13 bases between. The CDR3 sequence: CASSLTGAVTEAFF. The CDR3 bases are TGTGCCAGCAGTTTGACGGGGGCGGTCACTGAAGCTTTCTTT.

This clonotype appeared a single time. One base away lies a much larger clone, so this may be a sequencing read error. The J gene is TRBJ2-7, the V gene TRBV19; D may be TRBD2 (5 bases). The CDR3 sequence is 13 residues long. Germline V CDR1 and CDR2: LNHDA, SQIVND (reference sequence). CDR3 in DNA: TGTGCCAGTAGTTTGACTCGTGACTACGAGCAGAACTTC. It encodes CASSLTRDYEQNF.

This clonotype was seen a handful of times. The chain has TRBV7-8 and TRBJ2-1; 14 positions match TRBD2. CDR1 is SGHVS, CDR2 FQNEAQ, per germline. The trim removed 3 bases at V and 4 bases at J, leaving 14 bases unmatched. CDR3 size: 20 residues. The CDR3 nucleotides are TGTGCCAGCAGCTTCCGACTAGCGGGGGGGCTTAGTTCCTTGTACAATGAGCAGTTCTTC. Translated: CASSFRLAGGLSSLYNEQFF.

About this clonotype: This may be a read error, as it is one base from a much larger clone. Given the absence of the conserved phenylalanine or tryptophan at the CDR3 end, a read error is likely. The V gene is TRBV20-1, the J gene TRBJ2-2; D gene uncertain. Trimming left V 0 bases short and J 2 bases short, with 13 bases between. Germline V gene sequence: CDR1 DFQATT, CDR2 SNEGSKA (reference sequence). The CDR3 runs 16 residues. The CDR3 sequence is CSARDYETPNTGELFS. In DNA form, the CDR3 reads TGCAGTGCTAGAGATTACGAGACACCTAACACCGGGGAGCTGTTTTCT.

This clonotype was found a few times. The V gene is TRBV7-6, the J gene TRBJ2-1; TRBD2 is a possible D gene (5 bases). The length of the CDR3 is 15 residues. V was pared by 5 bases and J by 7 bases, with 18 bases between. Germline values: CDR1 SGHVS, CDR2 FNYEAQ. CDR3 residues: CASSQYPDLANEQFF. CDR3 sequence (DNA): TGTGCCAGCAGCCAGTACCCGGACCTAGCAAATGAGCAGTTCTTC.